This T cell receptor beta chain was profiled in a study of shared clonotypes between healthy human individuals. Study background: Serving as donors were a couple of women and a few men, whose ages spanned 18 to 49.

Profiling relied on immunoSEQ multiplex PCR, and the TCRdb table lists in-frame clones only, not all of them. The sample lists over 2 million clones, roughly 92% occurring once. Concerning this clone: Its antigen is as yet unknown.

Points from the study as a whole: The four-donor shared clonotypes exceeded non-shared clonotypes in generation probability, with non-shared ones scoring lower.

Naive CD4+ cells were CD45RA-selected; the remaining cells were memory. The CDR3 consists of 22 residues. Germline CDR1 and CDR2: LGHNA and YNFKEQ. J lost 3 bases, V lost 4 bases, and 23 bases had no gene match. The chain links TRBV4-2 to TRBJ2-1; 11 bases match TRBD2. The sequence came from a man aged 18 to 30 in good health. Some clones in this sample may be carry-over from other donors' samples. The sequenced material came from naive CD4+ T cells from PBMCs. Described subset: CD45RA+ positively selected. CDR3 sequence: CASSPISRAKLAGDLLYNEQFF. DNA of the CDR3: TGTGCCAGCAGCCCCATAAGCAGGGCTAAACTAGCGGGAGATTTGCTCTACAATGAGCAGTTCTTC.